One sample yielded the 20 T cell receptor beta chains listed below, sequenced in a study of blood T cell repertoires in COVID-19. Profiling relied on immunoSEQ multiplex PCR, and the TCRdb table lists in-frame clones only, not all of them. Of approximately 250,000 clones in the sample, approximately 80% are singletons; the top ten hold about 9.1%. Source material: peripheral blood. The receptors were sampled from a human donor in a cohort sampled during active COVID-19.

This chain links TRBV10-1 with TRBJ1-2; 7 nucleotides agree with TRBD1. V lost 8 bases to trimming and J lost 1 base; unmatched junction nucleotides: 4. The CDR3 covers 13 residues. Germline V lookup: CDR1 WNHNN, CDR2 SYGVQD (reference sequence). CDR3 sequence: CASLGQINYGYTF. The CDR3 nucleotides are TGCGCCAGCCTGGGACAGATTAACTATGGCTACACCTTC.

This chain joins TRBV11-2 and TRBJ2-1; TRBD2 matches at 8 bases. From germline, CDR1 is SGHAT and CDR2 FQNNGV. The CDR3 covers 17 residues. J gave up 7 bases and V 4 bases, and 15 bases lay outside the gene matches. The CDR3 sequence: CASSSVSLGLVINEQFF. CDR3 nucleotide sequence: TGTGCCAGCAGCTCCGTTAGTTTGGGACTAGTTATTAATGAGCAGTTCTTC.

This chain links TRBV19 with TRBJ1-4; D perhaps matches TRBD1 (5 bases). The CDR3 sequence is 14 residues long. Trimming left V 6 bases short and J 0 bases short, with 8 bases between. CDR1 is LNHDA and CDR2 is SQIVND in the germline V gene (reference sequence). The chain's CDR3 is CASRDKATNEKLFF. CDR3 DNA sequence: TGTGCCAGTAGGGACAAGGCAACTAATGAAAAACTGTTTTTT.

The chain links TRBV18 to TRBJ1-5; D not resolved. The length of the CDR3 is 17 residues. CDR1 and CDR2 from the germline V gene are KGHSH and LQKENI. V was pared by 1 base and J by 0 bases, with 13 bases between. CDR3 DNA: TGTGCCAGCTCACCACTTCGCTCAGATTATAGCAATCAGCCCCAGCATTTT. It translates to CASSPLRSDYSNQPQHF.

V usage is TRBV24-1 and J usage is TRBJ2-2, with D possibly being TRBD1 (5 bases). Trimming removed 4 bases at V and 4 bases at J, with 12 bases between. The germline V gene has CDR1 KGHDR and CDR2 SFDVKD. The CDR3 spans 15 residues. The CDR3 bases are TGTGCCACCAGTGACCCTGGACATCCCACCGGGGAGCTGTTTTTT. This encodes CATSDPGHPTGELFF.

The J gene is TRBJ2-1, the V gene TRBV5-1; 10 bases fit TRBD2. The CDR3 contains 19 residues. The ends lost 1 base at V and 4 bases at J; junction bases unmatched: 14. CDR1 is SGHRS, CDR2 YFSETQ, per germline. The CDR3 region has the DNA TGCGCCAGCAGCTTGACCTTGGGTAGCGGGAGGATGTCGTACAATGAGCAGTTCTTC. Protein product: CASSLTLGSGRMSYNEQFF. Based on the CDR3 plus reference TRBV5-1 and TRBJ2-1, the full variable domain is KAGVTQTPRYLIKTRGQQVTLSCSPISGHRSVSWYQQTPGQGLQFLFEYFSETQRNKGNFPGRFSGRQFSNSRSEMNVSTLELGDSALYLCASSLTLGSGRMSYNEQFFGPGTRLTVL.

The chain recombines TRBV4-3 with TRBJ2-4, with TRBD1 matching 7 bases. V dropped 4 bases and J dropped 9; count of bases not matched to a gene: 9. Germline V gene data show CDR1 as LGHNA and CDR2 as YSLEER. CDR3 length equals 14 residues. CDR3 residues: CASSPVMTGTIQYF. The CDR3 nucleotides are TGCGCCAGCAGCCCCGTGATGACAGGGACCATTCAGTACTTC.

This chain uses TRBV2 with TRBJ2-6; D perhaps matches TRBD1 (5 bases). V was shortened by 2 bases and J by 2 bases, with 10 bases between the two germline ends. The germline CDR1 and CDR2 sequences are SNHLY and FYNNEI. CDR3 length: 16 residues. The CDR3 region has the DNA TGTGCCAGCAGTGAATCCCAGGGAACTGGGGCCAACGTCCTGACTTTC. It specifies CASSESQGTGANVLTF. The whole variable domain, filled in from reference TRBV2 and TRBJ2-6, reads EPEVTQTPSHQVTQMGQEVILRCVPISNHLYFYWYRQILGQKVEFLVSFYNNEISEKSEIFDDQFSVERPDGSNFTLKIRSTKLEDSAMYFCASSESQGTGANVLTFGAGSRLTVL.

This sequence joins TRBV7-9 and TRBJ2-5, with 7 bases fitting TRBD1. Germline CDR1 reads SEHNR; CDR2 reads FQNEAQ (reference sequence). Trimming took 5 bases from V and 4 from J; bases not matched to a gene: 4. The CDR3 contains 13 residues. DNA of the CDR3: TGTGCCAGCAGCCAAGCAGGGGGAGAGACCCAGTACTTC. It encodes CASSQAGGETQYF.

V usage is TRBV6-2 or TRBV6-3 and J usage is TRBJ2-5, with D perhaps TRBD2 (6 bases). The germline V gene has CDR1 MNHEY and CDR2 SVGEGT. This CDR3 region has 15 residues. Trimming stripped 2 bases from V and 5 bases from J, with 15 bases between. In DNA, the CDR3 is TGTGCCAGCAGTTACGCCCTTGGCGGGGCGGAGACCCAGTACTTC. The encoded protein is CASSYALGGAETQYF.

The chain links TRBV5-5 to TRBJ1-5; 9 nucleotides line up with TRBD1. Losses at the gene ends were 4 bases for V and 5 bases for J; bases not matched to a gene: 4. Germline CDR1 and CDR2: SGHKS and YYEKEE (reference sequence). This CDR3 contains 14 residues. The chain's CDR3 is CASSGTGFDQPQHF. DNA of the CDR3: TGTGCCAGCAGCGGGACAGGGTTCGATCAGCCCCAGCATTTT.

The count of this clone is one. Other nucleotide sequences in the sample specify the same CDR3. This chain joins TRBV7-8 and TRBJ1-1; TRBD1 matches at 10 bases. Unmatched junction bases numbered 1, after V lost 5 bases and J lost 1 base. CDR3 length equals 14 residues. The V gene's germline CDR1 is SGHVS and CDR2 FQNEAQ. The CDR3 nucleotides are TGTGCCAGCAGCCGGGACAGGGGGAACACTGAAGCTTTCTTT. It codes for CASSRDRGNTEAFF.

This chain connects TRBV5-1 to TRBJ2-1, with 8 bases aligning to TRBD2. Per germline, CDR1 SGHRS and CDR2 YFSETQ. The CDR3 has 15 amino acids. With V trimmed by 1 base and J by 6 bases, 6 bases remained unmatched. The CDR3 is CASSLRVGTSNEQFF. The DNA for the CDR3 is TGCGCCAGCAGCTTGCGTGTCGGGACTAGCAATGAGCAGTTCTTC.

The chain has TRBV5-6 and TRBJ2-5; 9 bases match TRBD1. The germline CDR1 and CDR2 sequences are SGHDT and YYEEEE. Unmatched junction bases numbered 8, after V lost 4 bases and J lost 7 bases. The CDR3 has 14 residues. The CDR3 spells CASSTRTGVRTQYF. As DNA, the CDR3 is TGTGCCAGCAGCACTCGGACAGGGGTGAGGACCCAGTACTTC.

The chain carries TRBV6-2 or TRBV6-3 and TRBJ2-7, with 9 bases lining up with TRBD2. The ends lost 4 bases at V and 1 base at J; junction bases unmatched: 11. The CDR3 spans 17 residues. From germline, CDR1 is MNHEY and CDR2 SVGEGT. Here the CDR3 DNA reads TGTGCCAGCAGTTTCCAATCACTAGCGGGTCGTTCCTACGAGCAGTACTTC. Residues: CASSFQSLAGRSYEQYF.

The chain combines TRBV7-2 with TRBJ1-4; no firm D call. Per the germline V gene, CDR1 is SGHTA and CDR2 is FQGNSA. The CDR3 is 14 amino acids. V was cut by 4 bases and J by 4 bases, with 10 bases left in between. This CDR3 reads CASSSKPSNEKLFF. CDR3 coding DNA: TGTGCCAGCAGCTCGAAACCGAGTAATGAAAAACTGTTTTTT.

This chain connects TRBV18 to TRBJ2-2, with TRBD1 matching 9 bases. The CDR3 runs 15 residues. Germline CDR1 is KGHSH and CDR2 is LQKENI. The J segment lost 6 bases and the V segment lost 3 bases, leaving 5 bases of the junction unmatched. This chain's CDR3 is CASSPGQGVAGELFF. CDR3 nucleotide sequence: TGTGCCAGCTCACCGGGACAGGGCGTTGCCGGGGAGCTGTTTTTT.

The rearrangement uses TRBV10-3 and TRBJ2-3, with D uncertain. Trimming stripped 0 bases from V and 0 bases from J, with 10 bases between. This CDR3 is built from 16 residues. Germline assignment: CDR1 ENHRY and CDR2 SYGVKD. DNA for the CDR3: TGTGCCATCAGTGAGTCAGCGCTGTTTAGCACAGATACGCAGTATTTT. Translation: CAISESALFSTDTQYF.

The chain recombines TRBV28 with TRBJ1-1; the D is unclear. CDR3 length: 13 amino acids. CDR1 MDHEN and CDR2 SYDVKM come from the germline V gene. Trimming removed 6 bases at V and 7 bases at J, with 15 bases between. The DNA for the CDR3 is TGTGCCAGCAGGTTGGGGTTGGCGGGTGAAGCTTTCTTT. Encoded protein: CASRLGLAGEAFF.

This chain uses TRBV5-4 with TRBJ1-6; weak D call: TRBD1 (6 bases). The V gene's germline CDR1 is SGHNT and CDR2 YYREEE (reference sequence). The CDR3 is made up of 17 amino acids. V was pared by 3 bases and J by 0 bases, with 13 bases between. The chain's CDR3 is CASSYQTGSSYNSPLHF. Here the CDR3 DNA reads TGTGCCAGCAGCTATCAGACAGGTAGCTCCTATAATTCACCCCTCCACTTT.